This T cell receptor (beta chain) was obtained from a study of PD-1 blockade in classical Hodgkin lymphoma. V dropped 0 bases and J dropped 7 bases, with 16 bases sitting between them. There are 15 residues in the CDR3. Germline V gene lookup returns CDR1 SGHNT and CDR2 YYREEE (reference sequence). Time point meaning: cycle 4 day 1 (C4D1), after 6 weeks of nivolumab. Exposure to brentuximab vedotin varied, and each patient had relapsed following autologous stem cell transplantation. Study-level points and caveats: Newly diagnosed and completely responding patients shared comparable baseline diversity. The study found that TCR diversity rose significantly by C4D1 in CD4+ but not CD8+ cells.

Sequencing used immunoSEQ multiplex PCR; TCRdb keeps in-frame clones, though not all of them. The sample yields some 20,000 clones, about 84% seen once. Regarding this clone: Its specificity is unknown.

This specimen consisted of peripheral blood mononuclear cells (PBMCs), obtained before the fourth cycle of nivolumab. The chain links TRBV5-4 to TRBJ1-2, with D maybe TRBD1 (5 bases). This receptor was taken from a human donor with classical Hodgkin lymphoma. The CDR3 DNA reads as TGTGCCAGCAGCTTGGTGGCAGGGTGGACTGGTGGCTACACCTTC. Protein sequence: CASSLVAGWTGGYTF.